This T cell receptor (beta chain) was obtained from a study of T cells in Graves' hyperthyroidism and ophthalmopathy. At the level of the study: Peripheral blood samples were taken at initial diagnosis, prior to any treatment.

Amplified TCR beta CDR3 regions came from RNA transcripts. The HTBI primer set was used in a first-round RT-PCR of the TCR CDR3. From the multiplex PCR reads, TCRdb called clonotypes with MiXCR, one entry per CDR3 protein. The sample yields under 350,000 distinct CDR3 sequences, 15% to 20% seen once. Looked up from germline, CDR1 is DFQATT and CDR2 is SNEGSKA (reference sequence). The CDR3 totals 16 residues. V shed 6 bases and J 6 bases; nucleotides not matched to a gene: 14. The origin of this receptor is a woman between 45 and 65 years old with Graves' hyperthyroidism. Material: blood. The chain carries TRBV20-1 and TRBJ1-6; 7 nucleotides match TRBD1. CDR3 sequence (DNA): TGCAGTGCAGGGGACAGCCGTTCTGTTTTTAATTCACCCCTCCACTTT. Its protein is CSAGDSRSVFNSPLHF.